The present T cell receptor beta chain was sequenced within a study of blood T cell repertoires in COVID-19. TCRdb keeps only in-frame clones here, not all; method: immunoSEQ multiplex PCR. The profile covers a few hundred thousand clones, with about nine tenths appearing a single time and 2.2% taken by the ten largest. With 2 bases removed from V and 5 bases from J, the gap between germline ends came to 4 bases. The CDR3 is 11 amino acids. Sequenced input: peripheral blood. This receptor was identified in a woman aged 45-65 years with acute or convalescent COVID-19. The rearrangement links TRBV12-3 or TRBV12-4 to TRBJ2-7; D is uncertain. CDR3 protein: CASSLSDEQYF. The CDR3 DNA reads as TGTGCCAGCAGTTTATCGGACGAGCAGTACTTC.